Listed below are T cell receptor beta chains from one sample, sequenced in a study of shared clonotypes between healthy human individuals. Sequencing was performed with immunoSEQ multiplex PCR; in TCRdb, only in-frame clones are kept and a portion is missing. Here the sample spans roughly 1,800,000 clones, approximately 94% being singletons. The sample comprised naive CD8+ T cells sorted from blood. These TCRs come from a man aged 18 to 29 in good health. The CDR3 runs from the conserved cysteine through the conserved F or W. A D gene is named only where the DNA matches it firmly. Clone size, where shown, is once, few, many, or a class for clones that have expanded.

clone size: NA
V gene: TRBV7-9
D gene: NA
J gene: TRBJ1-4
CDR3 DNA: TGTGCCAGCAGCTTAGCGCAGGGGATTAATGAAAAACTGTTTTTT
CDR3 protein: CASSLAQGINEKLFF

clone size: once
V gene: TRBV7-9
D gene: NA
J gene: TRBJ2-7
CDR3 DNA: TGTGCCAGCAGCTCGCCCCCGGATTACGAGCAGTACTTC
CDR3 protein: CASSSPPDYEQYF

clone size: NA
V gene: TRBV9
D gene: TRBD2
J gene: TRBJ2-5
CDR3 DNA: TGTGCCAGCAGCGGACAAGCGGGGGGGGTCCAAGAGACCCAGTACTTC
CDR3 protein: CASSGQAGGVQETQYF

clone size: NA
V gene: TRBV6-5
D gene: TRBD2
J gene: TRBJ2-3
CDR3 DNA: TGTGCCAGCAGCCCAACTAGCGGGGGGGCGAATACGCAGTATTTT
CDR3 protein: CASSPTSGGANTQYF

clone size: once
V gene: TRBV5-6
D gene: NA
J gene: TRBJ1-6
CDR3 DNA: TGTGCCAGCAGCTTTTCCCGGGCCGATTCACCCCTCCACTTT
CDR3 protein: CASSFSRADSPLHF

clone size: NA
V gene: TRBV7-2
D gene: TRBD1
J gene: TRBJ1-1
CDR3 DNA: TGTGCCAGCAGCCCGACAGGGATCGGCACTGAAGCTTTCTTT
CDR3 protein: CASSPTGIGTEAFF

clone size: NA
V gene: TRBV30
D gene: TRBD2
J gene: TRBJ2-1
CDR3 DNA: TGTGCCTGGAACGGACTAGTCTCCTACAATGAGCAGTTCTTC
CDR3 protein: CAWNGLVSYNEQFF

clone size: NA
V gene: TRBV13
D gene: TRBD2
J gene: TRBJ2-2
CDR3 DNA: TGTGCCAGCAGCCCAGCGGGAGCCCCCCTGAACACCGGGGAGCTGTTTTTT
CDR3 protein: CASSPAGAPLNTGELFF

clone size: NA
V gene: TRBV9
D gene: NA
J gene: TRBJ2-7
CDR3 DNA: TGTGCCAGCAGCGTTGGGGGGGCTTCCTCCTACGAGCAGTACTTC
CDR3 protein: CASSVGGASSYEQYF

clone size: NA
V gene: TRBV10-3
D gene: NA
J gene: TRBJ2-1
CDR3 DNA: TGTGCCATCAGTGGAGGTAACGTATGGCAGTACAATGAGCAGTTCTTC
CDR3 protein: CAISGGNVWQYNEQFF

clone size: NA
V gene: TRBV4-1
D gene: NA
J gene: TRBJ2-1
CDR3 DNA: TGCGCCAGCAGCCCGGGAAGGGGAGAAAACAATGAGCAGTTCTTC
CDR3 protein: CASSPGRGENNEQFF

clone size: NA
V gene: TRBV7-9
D gene: NA
J gene: TRBJ2-2
CDR3 DNA: TGTGCCAGCAGCTTGGACCGAACAGGGTGGGACACCGGGGAGCTGTTTTTT
CDR3 protein: CASSLDRTGWDTGELFF

clone size: NA
V gene: TRBV5-4
D gene: NA
J gene: TRBJ1-1
CDR3 DNA: TGTGCCAGCAGGTGGGGCGACACTGAAGCTTTCTTT
CDR3 protein: CASRWGDTEAFF

clone size: NA
V gene: TRBV10-3
D gene: TRBD1
J gene: TRBJ2-3
CDR3 DNA: TGTGCCACCGGGGACAGGGTTACAGATACGCAGTATTTT
CDR3 protein: CATGDRVTDTQYF

clone size: NA
V gene: TRBV13
D gene: NA
J gene: TRBJ2-1
CDR3 DNA: TGTGCCAGCAGCTTAGAACGCCACAATGAGCAGTTCTTC
CDR3 protein: CASSLERHNEQFF

clone size: NA
V gene: TRBV2
D gene: TRBD1
J gene: TRBJ2-2
CDR3 DNA: TGTGCCAGCAAGACAGGGGTTTTACCCGGGGAGCTGTTTTTT
CDR3 protein: CASKTGVLPGELFF

clone size: NA
V gene: TRBV10-3
D gene: NA
J gene: TRBJ2-7
CDR3 DNA: TGTGCCGCCCGGGGAGGCGAGTCCTACGAGCAGTACTTC
CDR3 protein: CAARGGESYEQYF

clone size: NA
V gene: TRBV7-2
D gene: NA
J gene: TRBJ2-2
CDR3 DNA: TGTGCCAGCAGTGGGTTAGGAAATATCGGGGAGCTGTTTTTT
CDR3 protein: CASSGLGNIGELFF

clone size: NA
V gene: TRBV7-8
D gene: TRBD2
J gene: TRBJ2-7
CDR3 DNA: TGTGCCAGCAGCTTGTCAACTAGCGGCTCCTACGAGCAGTACTTC
CDR3 protein: CASSLSTSGSYEQYF

clone size: NA
V gene: TRBV11-2
D gene: NA
J gene: TRBJ2-5
CDR3 DNA: TGTGCCAGCAGCCTGGGATCGCGTCAAGAGACCCAGTACTTC
CDR3 protein: CASSLGSRQETQYF

clone size: NA
V gene: TRBV4-1
D gene: NA
J gene: TRBJ2-3
CDR3 DNA: TGCGCCAGCAGCCAAGTGGCACTGGACCTTAACACTAGCACAGATACGCAGTATTTT
CDR3 protein: CASSQVALDLNTSTDTQYF

clone size: NA
V gene: TRBV30
D gene: NA
J gene: TRBJ2-7
CDR3 DNA: TGTGCCTGGAGTGTGGCAGGGAACGAGCAGTACTTC
CDR3 protein: CAWSVAGNEQYF

clone size: NA
V gene: TRBV30
D gene: TRBD2
J gene: TRBJ2-2
CDR3 DNA: TGTGCCTGGACACCCCTCCCGGCGGGAGCGAACACCGGGGAGCTGTTTTTT
CDR3 protein: CAWTPLPAGANTGELFF

clone size: NA
V gene: TRBV5-1
D gene: TRBD1
J gene: TRBJ2-7
CDR3 DNA: TGCGCCAGCAGTTGGGGGACAGGGAGCTCCTACGAGCAGTACTTC
CDR3 protein: CASSWGTGSSYEQYF

clone size: NA
V gene: TRBV2
D gene: TRBD1
J gene: TRBJ1-1
CDR3 DNA: TGTGCCTTACAGGGGGGCGCGAGCACTGAAGCTTTCTTT
CDR3 protein: CALQGGASTEAFF

clone size: few
V gene: TRBV29-1
D gene: NA
J gene: TRBJ1-1
CDR3 DNA: TGCAGCGTTGTGAACACTGAAGCTTTCTTT
CDR3 protein: CSVVNTEAFF

clone size: NA
V gene: TRBV19
D gene: TRBD2
J gene: TRBJ2-1
CDR3 DNA: TGTGCCAGTAGTCCCCTGGGGGGGACAAGACTAGCGGGGAGCTATGAGCAGTTCTTC
CDR3 protein: CASSPLGGTRLAGSYEQFF

clone size: NA
V gene: TRBV5-1
D gene: NA
J gene: TRBJ2-2
CDR3 DNA: TGCGCCAGCAGCTTGTATAGTTGGAACACCGGGGAGCTGTTTTTT
CDR3 protein: CASSLYSWNTGELFF

clone size: NA
V gene: TRBV4-3
D gene: NA
J gene: TRBJ1-4
CDR3 DNA: TGCGCCAGCAGCCAAGTATGGGGGGGGAATGAAAAACTGTTTTTT
CDR3 protein: CASSQVWGGNEKLFF

clone size: NA
V gene: TRBV27
D gene: NA
J gene: TRBJ2-7
CDR3 DNA: TGTGCCAGCAGTTCGGGGTCTGAGACCTACGAGCAGTACTTC
CDR3 protein: CASSSGSETYEQYF

clone size: NA
V gene: TRBV5-5
D gene: NA
J gene: TRBJ2-7
CDR3 DNA: TGTGCCAGCAGCTCCGGGACACAAATTCCTTGGGAGCAGTACTTC
CDR3 protein: CASSSGTQIPWEQYF

clone size: NA
V gene: TRBV11-2
D gene: TRBD2
J gene: TRBJ2-1
CDR3 DNA: TGTGCCAGCAGCTTACCTGGACTAGCGGGAGACAATGAGCAGTTCTTC
CDR3 protein: CASSLPGLAGDNEQFF

clone size: NA
V gene: TRBV13
D gene: TRBD2
J gene: TRBJ2-1
CDR3 DNA: TGTGCCAGCAGCTTAGAAGGGGATAAGACTAGCGGGGACTATGAGCAGTTCTTC
CDR3 protein: CASSLEGDKTSGDYEQFF

clone size: NA
V gene: TRBV6-1
D gene: NA
J gene: TRBJ1-4
CDR3 DNA: TGTGCCAGCGGAGGGACGCGAAATGAAAAACTGTTTTTT
CDR3 protein: CASGGTRNEKLFF

clone size: NA
V gene: TRBV7-9
D gene: NA
J gene: TRBJ1-2
CDR3 DNA: TGTGCCAGCAGCTTACGGGACGGCTATGGCTACACCTTC
CDR3 protein: CASSLRDGYGYTF

clone size: NA
V gene: TRBV5-6
D gene: TRBD1
J gene: TRBJ2-6
CDR3 DNA: TGTGCCAGCAGCTTTAACTTCGCCAGGGGGAAGGCTGGGGCCAACGTCCTGACTTTC
CDR3 protein: CASSFNFARGKAGANVLTF

clone size: NA
V gene: TRBV30
D gene: NA
J gene: TRBJ2-7
CDR3 DNA: TGTGCCTGGAGCGGGGGATCCTCCTACGAGCAGTACTTC
CDR3 protein: CAWSGGSSYEQYF

clone size: NA
V gene: TRBV4-1
D gene: TRBD1
J gene: TRBJ1-1
CDR3 DNA: TGCGCCAGCAGGACAGGGGGAACTGAAGCTTTCTTT
CDR3 protein: CASRTGGTEAFF